Listed below are T cell receptor beta chains from one sample, sequenced in a study of T-cell reconstitution after alpha-beta-depleted transplantation in children. TCRdb reprocessed the PCR reads with MiXCR, giving one entry per CDR3 protein. The table lists about 980,000 distinct CDR3 sequences, around 30% of them singletons. The sample in question was PBMCs, mostly from graft donor cells, obtained 360 days after TCRalphabeta/CD19-depleted stem cell transplant. All receptors derive from a boy in the first two years of life who had a stem cell transplant for SCID, so the T cells may come from the graft donor. The CDR3 runs from the conserved cysteine through the conserved F or W. The D gene is left open where the match is weak. Clone sizes are given selectively: once, few, many, or a class where the clone is expanded.

d_call j_call v_call clone_size cdr3_aa cdr3_nt
- TRBJ2-1 TRBV5-1 - CASSGALMDEQFF TGCGCCAGCAGCGGGGCTCTAATGGATGAGCAGTTCTTC
- TRBJ2-3 TRBV10-3 many CAISDPTGGERTDTQYF TGTGCCATCAGTGACCCTACCGGAGGGGAGAGGACAGATACGCAGTATTTT
- TRBJ2-6 TRBV7-2 few CASSLAPGRGDSGANVLTF TGTGCCAGCAGCTTAGCTCCGGGACGGGGAGACTCTGGGGCCAACGTCCTGACTTTC
TRBD2 TRBJ2-1 TRBV4-3 - CASSPSGSSSYNEQFF TGCGCCAGCAGCCCTAGCGGATCCAGCTCCTACAATGAGCAGTTCTTC
- TRBJ2-2 TRBV4-3 - CASSQEGQTLNTGELFF TGCGCCAGCAGCCAAGAAGGTCAGACTTTGAACACCGGGGAGCTGTTTTTT
- TRBJ2-7 TRBV5-1 - CASTMGEDYEQYF TGCGCCAGCACCATGGGGGAAGACTACGAGCAGTACTTC
- TRBJ2-2 TRBV6-5 - CASSYDQAPSLGELFF TGTGCCAGCAGTTACGACCAGGCCCCAAGCCTCGGGGAGCTGTTTTTT
TRBD2 TRBJ2-2 TRBV3-1 - CASRLGVAGYTGELFF TGTGCCAGCAGACTTGGGGTAGCGGGTTACACCGGGGAGCTGTTTTTT
- TRBJ1-5 TRBV10-3 - CAISTLWDTQHF TGTGCCATCAGTACCCTATGGGATACGCAGCATTTT
- TRBJ1-4 TRBV20-1 few CSAPWSGPLIFF TGCAGTGCTCCCTGGTCAGGTCCCCTCATTTTTTTT
- TRBJ2-5 TRBV28 - CAIKNRDWAQETQYF TGTGCCATCAAGAACCGGGACTGGGCGCAAGAGACCCAGTACTTC
- TRBJ1-1 TRBV12-3/TRBV12-4 few CASRTALGGAGNTEAFF TGTGCCAGCAGAACCGCCCTCGGAGGCGCAGGGAACACTGAAGCTTTCTTT
- TRBJ2-7 TRBV2 - CASRGVARRLPTSYEQYF TGTGCCAGCAGAGGCGTCGCGAGGAGGCTGCCAACATCCTACGAGCAGTACTTC
- TRBJ2-1 TRBV29-1 - CSVEAPLGVAYNEQFF TGCAGCGTTGAAGCCCCGCTGGGGGTTGCCTACAATGAGCAGTTCTTC
TRBD1 TRBJ1-2 TRBV6-1 - CASRRGGGTVYGYTF TGTGCCAGCAGGAGGGGAGGGGGGACAGTCTATGGCTACACCTTC
TRBD1 TRBJ2-5 TRBV4-3 few CASSQDWQGGKETQYF TGCGCCAGCAGCCAAGATTGGCAAGGGGGCAAGGAGACCCAGTACTTC
TRBD1 TRBJ1-6 TRBV20-1 few CSAGTGGLLYNSPLHF TGCAGTGCTGGAACAGGGGGCCTACTCTATAATTCACCCCTCCACTTT
TRBD2 TRBJ2-1 TRBV6-4 few CASIESGGAGPYNEQFF TGTGCCAGCATCGAGAGCGGGGGGGCCGGGCCCTACAATGAGCAGTTCTTC
TRBD1 TRBJ2-2 TRBV6-5 - CASSYTGTGVNTGELFF TGTGCCAGCAGTTACACCGGGACAGGGGTTAACACCGGGGAGCTGTTTTTT
- TRBJ2-1 TRBV12-3/TRBV12-4 - CASSFPTGGGYNEQFF TGTGCCAGCAGTTTCCCCACGGGTGGGGGCTACAATGAGCAGTTCTTC
- TRBJ2-7 TRBV20-1 - CSARDPYRVYEQYF TGCAGTGCTAGAGATCCGTACAGGGTCTACGAGCAGTACTTC
TRBD1 TRBJ1-1 TRBV6-5 few CASSYWGTGSFQAFF TGTGCCAGCAGTTACTGGGGGACAGGTTCCTTCCAAGCTTTCTTT
- TRBJ2-7 TRBV5-1 - CASSPGPQYEQYF TGCGCCAGCAGCCCAGGACCGCAATACGAGCAGTACTTC
TRBD2 TRBJ2-1 TRBV11-2 - CASSLSSYGGSEQFF TGTGCCAGCAGCTTATCCTCATATGGCGGGAGTGAGCAGTTCTTC
- TRBJ2-3 TRBV10-3 - CAISEPIGTDTQYF TGTGCCATCAGTGAGCCCATTGGGACAGATACGCAGTATTTT
TRBD2 TRBJ2-3 TRBV15 few CATRGDPLRDDTQYF TGTGCCACCCGGGGGGATCCTCTTAGGGACGATACGCAGTATTTT
TRBD1 TRBJ1-4 TRBV5-1 few CASSQRTGGDEKLFF TGCGCCAGCAGCCAGAGGACAGGGGGTGATGAAAAACTGTTTTTT
TRBD1 TRBJ1-1 TRBV24-1 many CATPKGQSNTEAFF TGTGCCACCCCAAAGGGACAGTCGAACACTGAAGCTTTCTTT
- TRBJ1-2 TRBV4-1 - CASSQDLGVFLYGYTF TGCGCCAGCAGCCAAGATCTCGGGGTTTTCCTCTATGGCTACACCTTC
- TRBJ2-3 TRBV7-6 - CASSFSGVVDTQYF TGTGCCAGCAGCTTCTCGGGGGTGGTAGATACGCAGTATTTT
TRBD1 TRBJ2-5 TRBV12-3/TRBV12-4 - CASSGDRVSEETQYF TGTGCCAGCAGTGGGGACAGGGTTAGTGAAGAGACCCAGTACTTC
TRBD1 TRBJ2-2 TRBV25-1 - CASSRGRTGGDTGELFF TGTGCCAGCAGCCGGGGAAGGACAGGGGGCGACACCGGGGAGCTGTTTTTT
TRBD2 TRBJ2-1 TRBV5-1 - CASTSLADSYNEQFF TGCGCCAGCACGTCACTAGCGGACTCCTACAATGAGCAGTTCTTC
- TRBJ2-7 TRBV5-1 - CASSWGRVSEQYF TGCGCCAGCAGCTGGGGCAGGGTTTCGGAGCAGTACTTC
- TRBJ2-7 TRBV5-5 few CASSLGGYSYEQYF TGTGCCAGCAGCTTGGGAGGGTACTCCTACGAGCAGTACTTC
- TRBJ2-3 TRBV20-1 - CSARDLVPWGPDTQYF TGCAGTGCTAGAGATCTGGTCCCGTGGGGACCAGATACGCAGTATTTT
- TRBJ1-4 TRBV6-5 few CASSYSKGRGKLFF TGTGCCAGCAGTTACTCGAAGGGCCGAGGAAAACTGTTTTTT